The 9 T cell receptor beta chains reported below all come from one sample, sequenced in a study of a mutant IDH1 vaccine in newly diagnosed glioma. Clones were sequenced by immunoSEQ multiplex PCR, and TCRdb holds only the in-frame ones, with some missing. The data contain about 50,000 clones, more than 80% of them singletons. Time point meaning: baseline, week 1 (first vaccination visit). Sample treatment: pre-vaccination baseline after standard-of-care therapy. The specimen comprised PBMCs, sampled from a glioma patient treated with radiotherapy, temozolomide or both. These receptors all come from a man aged 40-49 years with glioma.

The CDR3 spells CASSPEGTFTEQYF. CDR3 coding DNA: TGTGCCAGCTCACCAGAGGGGACCTTTACCGAGCAGTACTTC. The chain recombines TRBV18 with TRBJ2-7, with D possibly being TRBD1 or TRBD2 (5 bases each). The length of the CDR3 is 14 residues. V dropped 2 bases and J dropped 6 bases, with 14 bases sitting between them. In germline, CDR1 is KGHSH, CDR2 LQKENI.

The chain uses TRBV18 and TRBJ1-3; the D is unclear. Trimming took 3 bases from V and 1 from J, leaving 7 bases between them. This CDR3 comprises 14 residues. CDR1 is KGHSH and CDR2 is LQKENI in the germline V gene. In nucleotides, the CDR3 is TGTGCCAGCTCACCGGACGGGTCTGGAAACACCATATATTTT. Its translation: CASSPDGSGNTIYF.

V and J are TRBV28 and TRBJ1-5; 7 bases map to TRBD1. Germline trimming cut 10 bases from V and 5 bases from J; bases unmatched to any gene: 5. This CDR3 contains 12 residues. CDR1 and CDR2 (germline): MDHEN, SYDVKM. The CDR3 region is CATWTGDQPQHF. The CDR3 DNA is TGTGCCACCTGGACAGGAGATCAGCCCCAGCATTTT.

This chain joins TRBV4-1 and TRBJ2-1; 15 bases align to TRBD2. Trimming at V came to 0 bases and at J to 7 bases, leaving 7 bases not matched to a gene. The CDR3 runs 18 residues. Germline V gene data show CDR1 as MGHRA and CDR2 as YSYEKL. This chain's CDR3 is CASSQDTGLAGGINEQFF. As DNA, the CDR3 is TGCGCCAGCAGCCAAGATACGGGACTAGCGGGAGGAATAAATGAGCAGTTCTTC.

This chain connects TRBV6-6 to TRBJ2-5; D could derive from TRBD1 or TRBD2 (5 bases each). CDR1 and CDR2 from the germline V gene are MNHNY and SVGAGI (reference sequence). Trimming left V 2 bases short and J 4 bases short, with 5 bases between. The CDR3 contains 12 residues. The CDR3 bases are TGTGCCAGCAGTTACGGGACAGAGACCCAGTACTTC. It translates to CASSYGTETQYF.

The J gene is TRBJ2-3, the V gene TRBV15; possibly TRBD1 or TRBD2 for D (5 bases each). Deletions cut 0 bases from V and 0 bases from J, with 10 bases between. CDR1 is LNHNV and CDR2 is YYDKDF in the germline V gene (reference sequence). The CDR3 contains 16 residues. CDR3 in DNA: TGTGCCACCAGCAGAGATCGGGACGGGAGCACAGATACGCAGTATTTT. This sequence encodes CATSRDRDGSTDTQYF.

The V call is TRBV2, the J call TRBJ2-7; D possibly uses TRBD1 or TRBD2 (5 bases each). This CDR3 has 16 amino acids. Germline V gives CDR1 SNHLY, CDR2 FYNNEI. The germline V and J ends were trimmed by 4 bases and 1 base, with 17 bases remaining between them. In DNA form, the CDR3 reads TGTGCCAGCAGTGGGGTTACCGGGACGGTATCCTACGAGCAGTACTTC. This encodes CASSGVTGTVSYEQYF.

This clone appeared a single time. This chain joins TRBV5-4 and TRBJ1-5; 8 bases line up with TRBD1. V lost 3 bases, J lost 4 bases, and 3 bases stayed unmatched. The CDR3 is 14 residues long. Per the germline V gene, CDR1 is SGHNT and CDR2 is YYREEE (reference sequence). The CDR3 nucleotides read TGTGCCAGCAGCTCAGGGGGCCTGAATCAGCCCCAGCATTTT. It specifies CASSSGGLNQPQHF. The full variable domain, rest sourced from reference TRBV5-4 and TRBJ1-5, is ETGVTQSPTHLIKTRGQQVTLRCSSQSGHNTVSWYQQALGQGPQFIFQYYREEENGRGNFPPRFSGLQFPNYSSELNVNALELDDSALYLCASSSGGLNQPQHFGDGTRLSIL.

The V and J genes are TRBV19 and TRBJ2-6, with D tentatively TRBD2 (5 bases). The V end was cut by 6 bases, the J end by 5 bases, with 20 bases between. The CDR3 runs 17 residues. Germline lookup yields CDR1 LNHDA and CDR2 SQIVND (reference sequence). The CDR3, as DNA: TGTGCCAGTAGCTTCATCGGGATCTCTGCACGGGCCAACGTCCTGACTTTC. This sequence encodes CASSFIGISARANVLTF.